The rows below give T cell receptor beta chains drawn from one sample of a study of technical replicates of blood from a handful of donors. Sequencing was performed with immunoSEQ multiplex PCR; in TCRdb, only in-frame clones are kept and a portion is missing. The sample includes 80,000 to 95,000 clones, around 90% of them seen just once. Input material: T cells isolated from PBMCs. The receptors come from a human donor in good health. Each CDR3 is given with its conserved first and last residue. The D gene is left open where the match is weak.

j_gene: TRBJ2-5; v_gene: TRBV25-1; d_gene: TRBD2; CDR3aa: CASSSMGLAEWKETQYF; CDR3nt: TGTGCCAGCAGTTCCATGGGACTAGCGGAATGGAAAGAGACCCAGTACTTC
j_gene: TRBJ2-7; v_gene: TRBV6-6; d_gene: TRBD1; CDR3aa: CASSPSHDRGNEQYF; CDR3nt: TGTGCCAGCAGTCCCTCTCACGACAGGGGGAACGAGCAGTACTTC
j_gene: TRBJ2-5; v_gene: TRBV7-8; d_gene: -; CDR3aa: CASREGETQYF; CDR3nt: TGTGCCAGCAGGGAGGGGGAGACCCAGTACTTC
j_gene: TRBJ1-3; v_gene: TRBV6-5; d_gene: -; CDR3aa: CASTRDTTSGNTIYF; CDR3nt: TGTGCCAGCACCCGAGACACAACCTCTGGAAACACCATATATTTT
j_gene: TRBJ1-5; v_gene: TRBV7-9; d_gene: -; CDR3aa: CASRVEGIQHF; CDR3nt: TGTGCCAGCCGGGTTGAAGGAATCCAGCATTTT
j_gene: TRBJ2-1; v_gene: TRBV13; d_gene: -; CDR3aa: CASSLVAEQFF; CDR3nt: TGTGCCAGCAGCTTGGTGGCTGAGCAGTTCTTC
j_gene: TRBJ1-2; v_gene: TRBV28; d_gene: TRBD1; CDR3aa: CASSLRTGNGGYTF; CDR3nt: TGTGCCAGCAGTTTACGGACAGGGAATGGGGGCTACACCTTC
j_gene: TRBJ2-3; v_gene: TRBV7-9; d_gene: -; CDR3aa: CASSPILWGETDTQYF; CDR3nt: TGTGCCAGCAGCCCCATCTTGTGGGGGGAAACAGATACGCAGTATTTT
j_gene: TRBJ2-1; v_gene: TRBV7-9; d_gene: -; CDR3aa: CASSTDRRTNQYSYNEQFF; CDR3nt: TGTGCCAGCAGCACAGATCGAAGGACTAACCAGTACTCCTACAATGAGCAGTTCTTC
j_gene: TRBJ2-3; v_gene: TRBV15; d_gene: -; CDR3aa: CATSRDRVGDTQYF; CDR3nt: TGTGCCACCAGCAGAGATCGGGTAGGAGATACGCAGTATTTT
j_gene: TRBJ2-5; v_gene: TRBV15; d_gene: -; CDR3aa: CATSRDLAETQYF; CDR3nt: TGTGCCACCAGCAGAGATCTGGCAGAGACCCAGTACTTC
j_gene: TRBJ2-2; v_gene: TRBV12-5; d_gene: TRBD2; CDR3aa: CASGLTTSGEEFPGELFF; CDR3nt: TGTGCTAGTGGTTTGACAACTAGCGGCGAGGAGTTCCCCGGGGAGCTGTTTTTT
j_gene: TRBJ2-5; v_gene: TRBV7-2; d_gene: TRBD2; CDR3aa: CASSPGLAARETQYF; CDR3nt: TGTGCCAGCAGCCCGGGACTAGCGGCCCGGGAGACCCAGTACTTC
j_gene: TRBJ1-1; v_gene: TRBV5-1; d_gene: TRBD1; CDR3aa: CASSVGQGALNTEAFF; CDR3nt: TGCGCCAGCAGCGTTGGACAGGGGGCCTTGAACACTGAAGCTTTCTTT
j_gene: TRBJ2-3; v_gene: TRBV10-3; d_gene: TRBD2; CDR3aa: CAISEVGGYGADTQYF; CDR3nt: TGTGCCATCAGTGAGGTCGGGGGGTATGGGGCAGATACGCAGTATTTT
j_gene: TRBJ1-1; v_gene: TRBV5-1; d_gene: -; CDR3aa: CASSFGGGADTEAFF; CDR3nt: TGCGCCAGCAGCTTTGGAGGGGGGGCGGACACTGAAGCTTTCTTT
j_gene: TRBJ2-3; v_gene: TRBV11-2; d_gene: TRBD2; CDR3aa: CASSRSGGPLGTDTQYF; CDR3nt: TGTGCCAGCAGCCGAAGCGGGGGGCCCCTAGGAACAGATACGCAGTATTTT
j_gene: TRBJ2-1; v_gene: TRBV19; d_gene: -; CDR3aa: CASSPLASRDEQFF; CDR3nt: TGTGCCAGTAGCCCCCTAGCCTCCCGGGATGAGCAGTTCTTC
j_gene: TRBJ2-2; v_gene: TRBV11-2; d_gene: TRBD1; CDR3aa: CASSFGTGVIGELFF; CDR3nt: TGTGCCAGCAGCTTCGGGACAGGTGTTATTGGGGAGCTGTTTTTT
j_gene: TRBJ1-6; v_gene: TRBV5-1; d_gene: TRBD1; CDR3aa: CASSSTGSPYSSYNSPLHF; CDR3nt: TGCGCCAGCAGCTCGACAGGGAGTCCCTATAGCTCCTATAATTCACCCCTCCACTTT
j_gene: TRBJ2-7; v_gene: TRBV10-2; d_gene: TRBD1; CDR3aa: CASSRQGASYEQYF; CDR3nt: TGCGCCAGCAGTAGACAGGGGGCCTCCTACGAGCAGTACTTC
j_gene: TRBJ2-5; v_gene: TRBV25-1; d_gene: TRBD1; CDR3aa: CASSPGTEETQYF; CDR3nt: TGTGCCAGCAGCCCTGGGACAGAAGAGACCCAGTACTTC
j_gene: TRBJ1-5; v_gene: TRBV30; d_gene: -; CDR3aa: CAWSVALNQPQHF; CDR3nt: TGTGCCTGGAGTGTAGCGTTGAATCAGCCCCAGCATTTT
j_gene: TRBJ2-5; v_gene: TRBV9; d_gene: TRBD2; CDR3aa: CASSGTSGGYQETQYF; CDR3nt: TGTGCCAGCAGCGGGACTAGCGGGGGGTACCAAGAGACCCAGTACTTC
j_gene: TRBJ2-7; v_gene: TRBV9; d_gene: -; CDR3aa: CASSGGVKDEQYF; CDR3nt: TGTGCCAGCAGCGGGGGAGTTAAGGACGAGCAGTACTTC
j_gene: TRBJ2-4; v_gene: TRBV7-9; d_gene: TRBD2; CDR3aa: CASSAGLAGGVQYF; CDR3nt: TGTGCCAGCAGCGCGGGACTAGCGGGAGGGGTTCAGTACTTC
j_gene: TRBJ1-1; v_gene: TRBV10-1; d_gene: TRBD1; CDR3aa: CASSTGGTEAFF; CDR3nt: TGCGCCAGCAGTACAGGGGGGACTGAAGCTTTCTTT
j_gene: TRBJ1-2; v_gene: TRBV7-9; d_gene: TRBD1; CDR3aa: CASSRGGQGARGYTF; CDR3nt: TGTGCCAGCAGCCGCGGTGGGCAGGGGGCAAGAGGCTACACCTTC
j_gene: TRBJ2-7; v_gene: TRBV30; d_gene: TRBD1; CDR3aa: CAWRAGQGYYEQYF; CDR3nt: TGTGCCTGGAGGGCCGGACAGGGTTACTACGAGCAGTACTTC
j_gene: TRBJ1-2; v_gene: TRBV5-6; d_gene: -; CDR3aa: CASSQGQSVLDYTF; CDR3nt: TGTGCCAGCAGCCAAGGACAGTCCGTGCTCGACTACACCTTC
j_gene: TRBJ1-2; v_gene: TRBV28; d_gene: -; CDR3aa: CASSPWGGYYGYTF; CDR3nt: TGTGCCAGCAGCCCATGGGGGGGCTACTATGGCTACACCTTC
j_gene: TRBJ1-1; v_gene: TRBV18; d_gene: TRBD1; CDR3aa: CASCPTSQGATEAFF; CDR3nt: TGTGCCAGCTGCCCAACCTCACAGGGGGCAACGGAAGCTTTCTTT
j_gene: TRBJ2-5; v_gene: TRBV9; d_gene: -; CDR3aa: CASSSLEKETQYF; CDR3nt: TGTGCCAGCAGCTCACTCGAAAAAGAGACCCAGTACTTC
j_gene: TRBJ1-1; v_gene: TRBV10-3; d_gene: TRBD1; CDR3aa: CAISETAPGGGRTEAFF; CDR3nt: TGTGCCATCAGTGAGACCGCTCCAGGGGGCGGGAGAACTGAAGCTTTCTTT